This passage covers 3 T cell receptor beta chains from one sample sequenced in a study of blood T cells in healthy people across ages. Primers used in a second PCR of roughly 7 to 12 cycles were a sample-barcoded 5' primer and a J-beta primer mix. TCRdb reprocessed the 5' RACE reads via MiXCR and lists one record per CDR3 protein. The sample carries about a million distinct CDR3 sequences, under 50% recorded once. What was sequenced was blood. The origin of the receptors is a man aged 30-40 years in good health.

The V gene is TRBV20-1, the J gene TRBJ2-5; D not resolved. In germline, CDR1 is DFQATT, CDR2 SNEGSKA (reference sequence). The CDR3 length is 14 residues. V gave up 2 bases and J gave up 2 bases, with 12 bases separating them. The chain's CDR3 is CSARPGSYQETQYF. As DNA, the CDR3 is TGCAGTGCTAGACCCGGATCGTATCAAGAGACCCAGTACTTC.

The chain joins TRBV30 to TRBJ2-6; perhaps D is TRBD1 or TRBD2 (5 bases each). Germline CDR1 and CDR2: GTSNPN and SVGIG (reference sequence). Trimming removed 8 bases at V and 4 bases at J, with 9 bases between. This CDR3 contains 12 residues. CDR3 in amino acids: CAGTPGANVLTF. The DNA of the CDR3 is TGTGCCGGGACCCCCGGGGCCAACGTCCTGACTTTC.

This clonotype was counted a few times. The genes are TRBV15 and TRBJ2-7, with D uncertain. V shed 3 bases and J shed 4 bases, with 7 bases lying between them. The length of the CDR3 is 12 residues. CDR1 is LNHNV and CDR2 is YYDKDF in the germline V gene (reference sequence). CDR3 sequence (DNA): TGTGCCACCAGCAGTTCGTCTTACGAGCAGTACTTC. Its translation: CATSSSSYEQYF.